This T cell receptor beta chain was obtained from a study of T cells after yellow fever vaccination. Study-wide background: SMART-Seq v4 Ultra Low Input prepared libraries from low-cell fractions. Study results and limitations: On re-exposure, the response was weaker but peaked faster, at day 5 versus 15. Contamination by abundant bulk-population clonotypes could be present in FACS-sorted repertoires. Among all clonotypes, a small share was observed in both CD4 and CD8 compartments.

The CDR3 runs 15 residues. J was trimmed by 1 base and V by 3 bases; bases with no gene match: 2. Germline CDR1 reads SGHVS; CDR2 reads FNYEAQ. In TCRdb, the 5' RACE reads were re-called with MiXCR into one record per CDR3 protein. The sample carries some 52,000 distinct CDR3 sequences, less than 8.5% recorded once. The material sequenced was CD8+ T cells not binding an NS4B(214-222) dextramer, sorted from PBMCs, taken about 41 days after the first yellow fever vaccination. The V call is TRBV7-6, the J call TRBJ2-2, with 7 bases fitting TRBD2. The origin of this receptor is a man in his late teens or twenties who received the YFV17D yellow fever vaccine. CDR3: CASSLGGGNTGELFF. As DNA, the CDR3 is TGTGCCAGCAGCTTGGGGGGGGGGAACACCGGGGAGCTGTTTTTT.